This TCR beta chain was obtained from a study of blood T cells in healthy people across ages. Findings of the study overall: In the absence of known donor CMV status, changes in expanded clonotypes were possibly confounded.

A word on this clonotype: Its antigen remains unknown. The junction differs from germline at one of its ends, possibly a read error.

It was with a sample-barcoded 5' primer and a J-beta primer mix that a second PCR of about 6 to 11 cycles was run. MiXCR, applied by TCRdb to the 5' RACE reads, yields one record per CDR3 protein. This repertoire shows about 800,000 distinct CDR3 sequences, 35% to 60% found once; its top ten account for 15% to 20%. Caucasian, healthy and from Russia, the donors were aged between 6 and 90. Samples each had at least 5 micrograms of total RNA extracted. The CDR3 has 14 residues. Germline-derived CDR1 and CDR2 are PRHDT and FYEKMQ (reference sequence). The chain has TRBV13 and TRBJ2-1; TRBD1 matches at 9 bases. The clonotype originates from a man older than 75 in good health. Sequenced sample: blood. The CDR3 nucleotides read TGTGCCAGCAGCTCAGGACAGGGGTACAATGAGCGGTTCTTC. It yields the protein CASSSGQGYNERFF.